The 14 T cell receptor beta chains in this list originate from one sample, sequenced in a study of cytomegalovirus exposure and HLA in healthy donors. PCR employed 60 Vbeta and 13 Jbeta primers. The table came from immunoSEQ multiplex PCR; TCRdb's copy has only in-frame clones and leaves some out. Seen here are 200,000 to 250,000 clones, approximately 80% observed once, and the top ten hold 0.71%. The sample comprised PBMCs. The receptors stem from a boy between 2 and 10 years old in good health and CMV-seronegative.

In nucleotides, the CDR3 is TGCAGCGTTGCTGGGGGGCGGGGGAGGTACTTC. Translation: CSVAGGRGRYF. The genes are TRBV29-1 and TRBJ2-4; D might be TRBD2 (7 bases). The CDR3 sequence is 11 residues long. Germline CDR1 SQVTM, CDR2 ANQGSEA. Trimming took 4 bases from V and 15 from J, leaving 16 bases between them. Using reference TRBV29-1 and TRBJ2-4 for the parts outside the CDR3, the full variable domain is SAVISQKPSRDICQRGTSLTIQCQVDSQVTMMFWYRQQPGQSLTLIATANQGSEATYESGFVIDKFPISRPNLTFSTLTVSNMSPEDSSIYLCSVAGGRGRYFGAGTRLSVL.

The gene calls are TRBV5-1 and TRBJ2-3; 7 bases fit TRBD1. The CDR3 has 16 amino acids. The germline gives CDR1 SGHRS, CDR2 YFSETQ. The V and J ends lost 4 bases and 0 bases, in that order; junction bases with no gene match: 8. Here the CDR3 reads CASSLWGQTSTDTQYF. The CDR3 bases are TGCGCCAGCAGCCTGTGGGGACAGACTAGCACAGATACGCAGTATTTT. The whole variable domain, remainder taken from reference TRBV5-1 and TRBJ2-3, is KAGVTQTPRYLIKTRGQQVTLSCSPISGHRSVSWYQQTPGQGLQFLFEYFSETQRNKGNFPGRFSGRQFSNSRSEMNVSTLELGDSALYLCASSLWGQTSTDTQYFGPGTRLTVL.

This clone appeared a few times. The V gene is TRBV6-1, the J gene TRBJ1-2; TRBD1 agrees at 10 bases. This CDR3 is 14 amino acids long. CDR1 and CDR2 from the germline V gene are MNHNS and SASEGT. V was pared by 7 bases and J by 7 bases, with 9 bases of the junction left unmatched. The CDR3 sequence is CASTSQWDRGGYTF. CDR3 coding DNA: TGTGCCAGCACTTCACAGTGGGACAGGGGTGGCTACACCTTC.

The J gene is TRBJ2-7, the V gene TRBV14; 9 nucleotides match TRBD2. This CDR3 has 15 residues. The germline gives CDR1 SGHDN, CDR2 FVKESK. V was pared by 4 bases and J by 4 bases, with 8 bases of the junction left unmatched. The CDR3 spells CASSPYSGSRYEQYF. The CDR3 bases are TGTGCCAGCAGCCCCTATAGCGGGAGTCGGTACGAGCAGTACTTC.

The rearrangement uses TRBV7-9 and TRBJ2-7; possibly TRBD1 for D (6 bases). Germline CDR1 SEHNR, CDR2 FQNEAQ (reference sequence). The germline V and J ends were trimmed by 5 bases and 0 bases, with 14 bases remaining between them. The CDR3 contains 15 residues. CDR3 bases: TGTGCCAGCAGCCCCGACCAGGGGCCCTCCTACGAGCAGTACTTC. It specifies CASSPDQGPSYEQYF.

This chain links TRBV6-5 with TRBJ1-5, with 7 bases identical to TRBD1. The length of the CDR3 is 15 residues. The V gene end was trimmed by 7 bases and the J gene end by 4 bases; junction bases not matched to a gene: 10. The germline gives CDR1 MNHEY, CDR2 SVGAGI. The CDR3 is CASKKQGIANQPQHF. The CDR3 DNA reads TGTGCCAGCAAAAAACAGGGGATCGCGAATCAGCCCCAGCATTTT.

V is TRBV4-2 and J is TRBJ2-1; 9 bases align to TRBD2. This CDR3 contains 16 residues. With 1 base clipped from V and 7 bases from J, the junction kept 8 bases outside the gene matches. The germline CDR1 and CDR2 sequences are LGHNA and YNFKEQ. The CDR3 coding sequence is TGTGCCAGCAGCCAAGTGGTGGCTAGCGGGAAAAATGAGCAGTTCTTC. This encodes CASSQVVASGKNEQFF.

The CDR3 DNA reads as TGTGCCAGCAGTGAAGTCAGGTTCTACGAGCAGTACTTC. It is translated as CASSEVRFYEQYF. This chain links TRBV2 with TRBJ2-7, with no clear D. V was cut by 1 base and J by 3 bases, with 7 bases left in between. CDR3 length: 13 amino acids. CDR1 is SNHLY and CDR2 is FYNNEI in the germline V gene.

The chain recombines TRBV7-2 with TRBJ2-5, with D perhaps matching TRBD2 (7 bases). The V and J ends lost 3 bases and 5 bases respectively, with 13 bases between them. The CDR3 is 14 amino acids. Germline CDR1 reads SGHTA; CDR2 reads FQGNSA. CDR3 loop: CASSLWRGGETQYF. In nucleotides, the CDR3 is TGTGCCAGCAGCTTGTGGAGGGGGGGGGAGACCCAGTACTTC.

The CDR3 reads CASSKGGQGAGAGELFF. CDR3 DNA: TGTGCCAGCAGCAAGGGAGGCCAGGGGGCTGGGGCCGGGGAGCTGTTTTTT. The chain couples TRBV21-1 to TRBJ2-2; the table's D call TRBD1 went unverified against the DNA. TRBV21-1 is designated a pseudogene. This CDR3 contains 17 residues.

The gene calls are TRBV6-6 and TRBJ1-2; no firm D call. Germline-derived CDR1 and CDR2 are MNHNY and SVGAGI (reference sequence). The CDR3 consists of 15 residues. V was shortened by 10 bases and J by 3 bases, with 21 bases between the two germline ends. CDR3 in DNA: TGTGCCACCTACCTCACCGGGAGTTTGGACTATGGCTACACCTTC. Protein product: CATYLTGSLDYGYTF.

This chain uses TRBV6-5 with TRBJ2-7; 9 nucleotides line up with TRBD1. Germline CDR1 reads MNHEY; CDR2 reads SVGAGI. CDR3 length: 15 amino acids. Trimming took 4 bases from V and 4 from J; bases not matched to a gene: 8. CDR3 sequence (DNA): TGTGCCAGCAGTTTCACCGGGGACAGGGTTTACGAGCAGTACTTC. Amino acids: CASSFTGDRVYEQYF.

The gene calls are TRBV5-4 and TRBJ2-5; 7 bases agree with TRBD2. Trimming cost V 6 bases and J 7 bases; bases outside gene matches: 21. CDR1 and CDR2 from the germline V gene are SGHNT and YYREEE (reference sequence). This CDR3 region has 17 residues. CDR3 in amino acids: CASIRVGAGDEVGTQYF. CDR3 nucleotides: TGTGCCAGCATACGAGTTGGCGCGGGGGATGAGGTTGGGACCCAGTACTTC. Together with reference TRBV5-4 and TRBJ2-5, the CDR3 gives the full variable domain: ETGVTQSPTHLIKTRGQQVTLRCSSQSGHNTVSWYQQALGQGPQFIFQYYREEENGRGNFPPRFSGLQFPNYSSELNVNALELDDSALYLCASIRVGAGDEVGTQYFGPGTRLLVL.

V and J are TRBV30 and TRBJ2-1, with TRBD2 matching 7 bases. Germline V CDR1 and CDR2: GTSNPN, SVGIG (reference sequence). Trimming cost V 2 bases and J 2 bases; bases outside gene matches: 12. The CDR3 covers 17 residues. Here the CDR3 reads CAWSPLPGTNTYNEQFF. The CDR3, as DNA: TGTGCCTGGAGTCCTCTCCCCGGGACTAACACCTACAATGAGCAGTTCTTC.